Shown below are 9 T cell receptor beta chains from a single sample sequenced in a study of blood T cell repertoires in COVID-19. The assay was immunoSEQ multiplex PCR, and TCRdb's table has in-frame clones only and misses some. This table has 150,000 to 200,000 clones, roughly 79% appearing once. The sequenced sample was peripheral blood. These receptors all come from a woman of 80 years or more with acute or convalescent COVID-19.

As DNA, the CDR3 is TGTGCCAGCAGTGATCTAGCGGAATACAATGAGCAGTTCTTC. Translation: CASSDLAEYNEQFF. This chain connects TRBV25-1 to TRBJ2-1, with 7 nucleotides matching TRBD2. Germline V gene lookup returns CDR1 MGHDK and CDR2 SYGVNS. The trim removed 3 bases at V and 4 bases at J, leaving 3 bases unmatched. The CDR3 is 14 residues long.

The V call is TRBV30, the J call TRBJ2-3, with TRBD1 as a possible D gene (5 bases). The V end lost 0 bases, the J end lost 9 bases, and 19 bases lay between the germline ends. Germline values: CDR1 GTSNPN, CDR2 SVGIG (reference sequence). The CDR3 loop spans 15 amino acids. Here the CDR3 reads CAWSVREKGIFTQYF. DNA for the CDR3: TGTGCCTGGAGTGTAAGGGAAAAGGGGATTTTCACGCAGTATTTT.

This clone has a handful of counts. V gene TRBV18 combines with J gene TRBJ2-1; D call uncertain. V lost 6 bases and J 5 bases, leaving 5 bases between the germline ends. In germline, CDR1 is KGHSH, CDR2 LQKENI. The CDR3 loop spans 11 amino acids. CDR3 protein: CASSPNNEQFF. The CDR3 bases are TGTGCCAGCTCCCCTAACAATGAGCAGTTCTTC.

V usage is TRBV7-9 and J usage is TRBJ1-4; D gene uncertain. Trimming shortened V by 5 bases and J by 0 bases, and 10 bases separated the two germline ends. The CDR3 loop spans 15 amino acids. Germline CDR1 and CDR2: SEHNR and FQNEAQ (reference sequence). The CDR3 loop is CASSIFGATNEKLFF. CDR3 sequence (DNA): TGTGCCAGCAGCATCTTTGGAGCAACTAATGAAAAACTGTTTTTT.

This clone was detected only once. The chain carries TRBV7-2 and TRBJ2-2; TRBD2 aligns across 9 bases. Germline-derived CDR1 and CDR2 are SGHTA and FQGNSA. Losses at the gene ends were 5 bases for V and 4 bases for J; bases not matched to a gene: 8. The CDR3 runs 16 residues. The CDR3 nucleotides are TGTGCCAGCAGCCGCCTGGGTAGCGGGGGCACCGGGGAGCTGTTTTTT. Protein product: CASSRLGSGGTGELFF.

The V call is TRBV19, the J call TRBJ1-2; D is possibly TRBD1 (5 bases). This CDR3 spans 16 amino acids. Trimming removed 0 bases from V and 4 bases from J, with 15 bases in between. Germline V gene data show CDR1 as LNHDA and CDR2 as SQIVND (reference sequence). CDR3 bases: TGTGCCAGTAGTATAGATCATCCCACAGGTACCTATGGCTACACCTTC. Translating it yields CASSIDHPTGTYGYTF. The whole variable domain, filled in from reference TRBV19 and TRBJ1-2, reads DGGITQSPKYLFRKEGQNVTLSCEQNLNHDAMYWYRQDPGQGLRLIYYSQIVNDFQKGDIAEGYSVSREKKESFPLTVTSAQKNPTAFYLCASSIDHPTGTYGYTFGSGTRLTVV.

This clone was seen only once. The sample has other DNA sequences that encode this CDR3 too. This chain links TRBV29-1 with TRBJ1-5; TRBD1 matches at 11 bases. CDR1 is SQVTM and CDR2 is ANQGSEA in the germline V gene. This CDR3 is 14 amino acids long. V lost 4 bases, J lost 2 bases, and 1 base stayed unmatched. DNA for the CDR3: TGCAGCGTTGGGACAGGGGGCGGCAATCAGCCCCAGCATTTT. It specifies CSVGTGGGNQPQHF. Complete variable domain (other parts from reference TRBV29-1 and TRBJ1-5): SAVISQKPSRDICQRGTSLTIQCQVDSQVTMMFWYRQQPGQSLTLIATANQGSEATYESGFVIDKFPISRPNLTFSTLTVSNMSPEDSSIYLCSVGTGGGNQPQHFGDGTRLSIL.

A single count supports this clone. This rearrangement joins TRBV6-6 to TRBJ1-6; tentatively, D is TRBD1 (5 bases). The CDR3 covers 13 residues. Germline assignment: CDR1 MNHNY and CDR2 SVGAGI (reference sequence). Trimming cost V 6 bases and J 8 bases, with 11 bases left between them. This CDR3 is CASSQGPHSPLHF. The CDR3 DNA follows: TGTGCCAGCAGCCAGGGCCCCCATTCACCCCTCCACTTT.

The CDR3 coding sequence is TGTGCCAGCAGTCCTAGCATTCTGGACAATGAGCAGTTCTTC. It yields the protein CASSPSILDNEQFF. V is TRBV7-2 and J is TRBJ2-1, with a weak D call TRBD2 (5 bases). The CDR3 runs to 14 residues. Per the germline V gene, CDR1 is SGHTA and CDR2 is FQGNSA. V lost 6 bases to trimming and J lost 5 bases, with 14 bases between them.